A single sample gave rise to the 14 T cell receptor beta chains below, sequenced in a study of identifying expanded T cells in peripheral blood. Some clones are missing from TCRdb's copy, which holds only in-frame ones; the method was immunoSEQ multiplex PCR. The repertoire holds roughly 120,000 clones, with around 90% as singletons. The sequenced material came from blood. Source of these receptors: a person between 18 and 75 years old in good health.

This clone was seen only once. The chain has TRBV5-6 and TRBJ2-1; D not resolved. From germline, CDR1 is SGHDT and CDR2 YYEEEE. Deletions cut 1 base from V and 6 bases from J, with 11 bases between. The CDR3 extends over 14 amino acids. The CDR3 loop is CASSLLTARNEQFF. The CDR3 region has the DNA TGTGCCAGCAGCTTGCTCACAGCGCGCAATGAGCAGTTCTTC.

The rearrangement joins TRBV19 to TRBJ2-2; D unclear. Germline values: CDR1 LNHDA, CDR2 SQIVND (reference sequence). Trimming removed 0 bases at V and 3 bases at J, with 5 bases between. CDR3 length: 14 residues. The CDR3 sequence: CASSIDLDTGELFF. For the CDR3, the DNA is TGTGCCAGTAGTATAGATTTAGACACCGGGGAGCTGTTTTTT.

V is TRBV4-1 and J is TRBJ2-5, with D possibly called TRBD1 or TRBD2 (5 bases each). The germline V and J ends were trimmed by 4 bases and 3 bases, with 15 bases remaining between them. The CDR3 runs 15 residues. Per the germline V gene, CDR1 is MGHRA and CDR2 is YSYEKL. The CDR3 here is CASSLSGSEEETQYF. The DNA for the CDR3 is TGCGCCAGCAGCCTGTCAGGGTCGGAGGAAGAGACCCAGTACTTC.

This CDR3 is CASRRTGSNTGELFF. The DNA for the CDR3 is TGTGCCAGCAGGCGAACAGGGTCCAACACCGGGGAGCTGTTTTTT. This sequence joins TRBV5-8 and TRBJ2-2, with D possibly matching TRBD1 (6 bases). The CDR3 consists of 15 residues. V was pared by 5 bases and J by 2 bases, with 13 bases between. Germline V lookup: CDR1 SGHTS, CDR2 YDEGEE.

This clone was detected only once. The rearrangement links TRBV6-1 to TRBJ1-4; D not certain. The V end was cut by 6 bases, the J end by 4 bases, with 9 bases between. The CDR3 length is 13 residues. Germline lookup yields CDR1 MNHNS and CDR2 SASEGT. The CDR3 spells CASRTGFNEKLFF. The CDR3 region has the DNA TGTGCCAGCAGGACCGGGTTTAATGAAAAACTGTTTTTT.

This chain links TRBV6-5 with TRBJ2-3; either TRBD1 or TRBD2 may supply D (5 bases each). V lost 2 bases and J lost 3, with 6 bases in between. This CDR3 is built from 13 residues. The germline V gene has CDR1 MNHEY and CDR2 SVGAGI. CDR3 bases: TGTGCCAGCAGTTACGGGGGAACAGATACGCAGTATTTT. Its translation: CASSYGGTDTQYF.

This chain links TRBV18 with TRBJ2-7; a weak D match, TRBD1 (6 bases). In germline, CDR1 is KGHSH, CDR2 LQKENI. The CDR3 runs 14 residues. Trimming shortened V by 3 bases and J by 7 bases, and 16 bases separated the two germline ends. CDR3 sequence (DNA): TGTGCCAGCTCACCTGTACAGGGAGTAAGAGAGCAGTACTTC. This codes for CASSPVQGVREQYF.

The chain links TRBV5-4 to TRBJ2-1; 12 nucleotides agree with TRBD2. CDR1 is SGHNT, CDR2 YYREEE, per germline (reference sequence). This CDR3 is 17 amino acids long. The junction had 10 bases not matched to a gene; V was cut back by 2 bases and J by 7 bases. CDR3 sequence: CASSLRTSGNLGNEQFF. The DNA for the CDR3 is TGTGCCAGCAGCTTACGGACTAGCGGGAACCTTGGGAATGAGCAGTTCTTC. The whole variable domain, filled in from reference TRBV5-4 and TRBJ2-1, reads ETGVTQSPTHLIKTRGQQVTLRCSSQSGHNTVSWYQQALGQGPQFIFQYYREEENGRGNFPPRFSGLQFPNYSSELNVNALELDDSALYLCASSLRTSGNLGNEQFFGPGTRLTVL.

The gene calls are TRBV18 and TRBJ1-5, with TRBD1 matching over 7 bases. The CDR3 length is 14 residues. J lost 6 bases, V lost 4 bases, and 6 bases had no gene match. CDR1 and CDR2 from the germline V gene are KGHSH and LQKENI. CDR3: CASSQGQASQPQHF. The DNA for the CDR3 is TGTGCCAGCTCACAAGGACAGGCTTCTCAGCCCCAGCATTTT.

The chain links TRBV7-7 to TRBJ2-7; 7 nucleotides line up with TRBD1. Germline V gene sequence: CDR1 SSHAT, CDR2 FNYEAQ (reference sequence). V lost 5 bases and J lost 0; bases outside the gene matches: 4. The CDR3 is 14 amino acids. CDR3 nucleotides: TGTGCCAGCAGCCTAGGGACAGACTCCTACGAGCAGTACTTC. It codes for CASSLGTDSYEQYF. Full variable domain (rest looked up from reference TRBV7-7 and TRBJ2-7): GAGVSQSPRYKVTKRGQDVTLRCDPISSHATLYWYQQALGQGPEFLTYFNYEAQPDKSGLPSDRFSAERPEGSISTLTIQRTEQRDSAMYRCASSLGTDSYEQYFGPGTRLTVT.

CDR3 in amino acids: CSVEGGYRVGDTQYF. The DNA of the CDR3 is TGCAGCGTTGAAGGGGGCTACAGGGTGGGAGATACGCAGTATTTT. V usage is TRBV29-1 and J usage is TRBJ2-3, with D perhaps TRBD1 (6 bases). Germline V gives CDR1 SQVTM, CDR2 ANQGSEA. V was cut by 1 base and J by 5 bases, with 16 bases left in between. There are 15 residues in the CDR3.

For the CDR3, the DNA is TGTGCCAGCAGCTTTGGACGTACTCAAGAGACCCAGTACTTC. Encoded protein: CASSFGRTQETQYF. The rearrangement links TRBV5-4 to TRBJ2-5, with no clear D. V gave up 2 bases and J gave up 2 bases, with 10 bases separating them. Germline assignment: CDR1 SGHNT and CDR2 YYREEE (reference sequence). The CDR3 is 14 residues long.

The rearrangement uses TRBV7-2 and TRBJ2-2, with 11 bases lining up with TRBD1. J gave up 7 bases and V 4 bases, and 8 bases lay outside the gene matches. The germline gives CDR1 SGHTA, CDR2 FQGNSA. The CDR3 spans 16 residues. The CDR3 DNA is TGTGCCAGCAGCTGGACAGGGGGCGATAGCAACGGGGAGCTGTTTTTT. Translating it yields CASSWTGGDSNGELFF.

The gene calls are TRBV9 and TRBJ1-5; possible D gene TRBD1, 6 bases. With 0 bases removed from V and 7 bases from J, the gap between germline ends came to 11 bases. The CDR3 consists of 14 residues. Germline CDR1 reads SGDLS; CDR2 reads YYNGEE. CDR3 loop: CASSVEGGDQPQHF. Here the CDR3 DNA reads TGTGCCAGCAGCGTAGAGGGGGGGGACCAGCCCCAGCATTTT.